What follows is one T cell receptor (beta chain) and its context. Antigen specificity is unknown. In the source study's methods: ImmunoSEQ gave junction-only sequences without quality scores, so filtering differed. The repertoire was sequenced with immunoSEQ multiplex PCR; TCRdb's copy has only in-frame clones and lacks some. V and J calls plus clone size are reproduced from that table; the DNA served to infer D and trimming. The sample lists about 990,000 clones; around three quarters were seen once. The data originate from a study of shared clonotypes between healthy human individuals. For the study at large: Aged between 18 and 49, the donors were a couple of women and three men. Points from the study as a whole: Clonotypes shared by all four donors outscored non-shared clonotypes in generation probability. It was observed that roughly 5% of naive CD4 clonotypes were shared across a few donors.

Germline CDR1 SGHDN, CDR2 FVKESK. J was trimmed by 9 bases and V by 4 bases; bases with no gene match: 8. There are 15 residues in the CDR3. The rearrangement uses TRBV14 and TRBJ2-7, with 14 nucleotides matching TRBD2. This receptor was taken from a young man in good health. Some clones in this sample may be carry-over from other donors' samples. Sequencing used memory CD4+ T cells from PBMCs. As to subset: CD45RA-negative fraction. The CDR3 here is CASSPGLAGVLPQYF. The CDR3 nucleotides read TGTGCCAGCAGCCCGGGACTAGCGGGAGTATTGCCGCAGTACTTC.